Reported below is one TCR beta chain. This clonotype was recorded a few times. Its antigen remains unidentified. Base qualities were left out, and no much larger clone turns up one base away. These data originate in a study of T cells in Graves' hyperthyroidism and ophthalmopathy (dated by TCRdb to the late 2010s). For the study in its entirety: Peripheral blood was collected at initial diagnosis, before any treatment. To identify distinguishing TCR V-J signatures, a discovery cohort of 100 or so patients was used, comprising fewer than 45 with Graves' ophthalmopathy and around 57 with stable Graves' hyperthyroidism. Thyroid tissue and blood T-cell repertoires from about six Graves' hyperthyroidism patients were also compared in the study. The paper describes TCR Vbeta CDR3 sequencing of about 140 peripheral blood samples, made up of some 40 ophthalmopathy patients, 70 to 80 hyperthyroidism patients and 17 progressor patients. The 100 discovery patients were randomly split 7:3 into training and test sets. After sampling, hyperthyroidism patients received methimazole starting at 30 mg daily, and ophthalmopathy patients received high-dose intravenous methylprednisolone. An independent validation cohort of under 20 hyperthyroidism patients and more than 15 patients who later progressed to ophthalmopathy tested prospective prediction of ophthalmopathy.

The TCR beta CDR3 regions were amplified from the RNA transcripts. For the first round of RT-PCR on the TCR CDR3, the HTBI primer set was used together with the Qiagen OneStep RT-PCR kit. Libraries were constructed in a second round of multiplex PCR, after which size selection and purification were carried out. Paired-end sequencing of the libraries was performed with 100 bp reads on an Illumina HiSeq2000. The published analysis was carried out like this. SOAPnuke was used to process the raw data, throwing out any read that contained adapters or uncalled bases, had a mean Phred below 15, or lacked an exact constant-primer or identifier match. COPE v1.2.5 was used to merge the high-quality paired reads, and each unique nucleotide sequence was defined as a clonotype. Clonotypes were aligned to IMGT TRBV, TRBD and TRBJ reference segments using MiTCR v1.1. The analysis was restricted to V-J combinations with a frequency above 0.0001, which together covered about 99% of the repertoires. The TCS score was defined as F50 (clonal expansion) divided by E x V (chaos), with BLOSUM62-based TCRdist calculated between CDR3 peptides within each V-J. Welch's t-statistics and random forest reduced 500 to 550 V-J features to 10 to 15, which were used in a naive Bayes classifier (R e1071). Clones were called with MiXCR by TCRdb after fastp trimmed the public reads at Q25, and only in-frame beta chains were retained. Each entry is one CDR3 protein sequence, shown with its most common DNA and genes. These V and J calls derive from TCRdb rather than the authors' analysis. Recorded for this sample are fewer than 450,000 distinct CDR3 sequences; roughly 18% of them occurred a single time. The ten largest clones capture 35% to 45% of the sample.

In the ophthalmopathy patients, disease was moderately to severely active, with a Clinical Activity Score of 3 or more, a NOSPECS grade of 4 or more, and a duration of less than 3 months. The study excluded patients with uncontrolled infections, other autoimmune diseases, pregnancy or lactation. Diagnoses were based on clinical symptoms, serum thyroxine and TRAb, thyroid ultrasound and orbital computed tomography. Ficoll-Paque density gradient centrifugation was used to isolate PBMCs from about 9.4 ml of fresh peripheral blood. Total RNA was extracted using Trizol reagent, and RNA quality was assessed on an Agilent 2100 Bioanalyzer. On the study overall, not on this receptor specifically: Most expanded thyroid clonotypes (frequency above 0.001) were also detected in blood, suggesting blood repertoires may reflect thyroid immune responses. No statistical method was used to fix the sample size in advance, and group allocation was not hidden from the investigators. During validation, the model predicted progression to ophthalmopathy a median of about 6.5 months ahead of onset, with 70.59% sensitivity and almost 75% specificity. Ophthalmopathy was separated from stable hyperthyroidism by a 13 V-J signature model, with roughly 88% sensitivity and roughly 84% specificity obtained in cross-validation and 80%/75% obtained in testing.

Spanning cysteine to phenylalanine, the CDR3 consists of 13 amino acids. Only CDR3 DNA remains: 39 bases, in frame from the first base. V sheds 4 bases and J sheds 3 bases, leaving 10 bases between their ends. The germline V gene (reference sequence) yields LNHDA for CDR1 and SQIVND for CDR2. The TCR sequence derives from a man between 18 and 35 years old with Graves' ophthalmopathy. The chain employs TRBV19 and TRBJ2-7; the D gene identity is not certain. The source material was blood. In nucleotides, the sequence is TGTGCCAGTAGTAGTACTTTGGGCTACGAGCAGTACTTC. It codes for CASSSTLGYEQYF.